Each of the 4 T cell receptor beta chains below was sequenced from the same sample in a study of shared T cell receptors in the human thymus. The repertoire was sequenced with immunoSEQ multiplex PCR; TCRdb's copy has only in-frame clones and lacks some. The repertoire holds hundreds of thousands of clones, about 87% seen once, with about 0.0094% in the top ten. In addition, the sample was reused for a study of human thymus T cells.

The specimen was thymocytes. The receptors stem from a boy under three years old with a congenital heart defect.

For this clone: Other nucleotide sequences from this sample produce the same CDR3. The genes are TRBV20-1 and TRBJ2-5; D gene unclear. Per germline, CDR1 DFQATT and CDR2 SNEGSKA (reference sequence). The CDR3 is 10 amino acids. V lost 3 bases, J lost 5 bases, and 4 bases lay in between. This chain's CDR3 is CSARRETQYF. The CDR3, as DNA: TGCAGTGCTAGGAGGGAGACCCAGTACTTC.

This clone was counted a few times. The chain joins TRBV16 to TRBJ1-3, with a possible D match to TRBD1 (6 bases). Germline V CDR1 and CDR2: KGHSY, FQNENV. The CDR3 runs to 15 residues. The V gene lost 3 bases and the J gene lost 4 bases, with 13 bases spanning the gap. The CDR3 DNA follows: TGTGCCAGCAGCCACGGACAGACCCCCGGAAACACCATATATTTT. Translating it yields CASSHGQTPGNTIYF.

DNA of the CDR3: TGTGCCAGTACCATCTATCTCAGGGGGACTGGCTCTTACGAGCAGTACTTC. Amino acids: CASTIYLRGTGSYEQYF. The chain links TRBV19 to TRBJ2-7; D may be TRBD1 (7 bases). Trimming stripped 7 bases from V and 4 bases from J, with 26 bases between. Per germline, CDR1 LNHDA and CDR2 SQIVND (reference sequence). The CDR3 totals 17 residues.

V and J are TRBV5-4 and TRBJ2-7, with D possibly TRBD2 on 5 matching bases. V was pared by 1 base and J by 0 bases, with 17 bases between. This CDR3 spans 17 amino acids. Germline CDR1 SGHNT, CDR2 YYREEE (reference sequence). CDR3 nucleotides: TGTGCCAGCAGCTTGCTCGACGGGGAAGACCGCTCCTACGAGCAGTACTTC. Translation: CASSLLDGEDRSYEQYF.